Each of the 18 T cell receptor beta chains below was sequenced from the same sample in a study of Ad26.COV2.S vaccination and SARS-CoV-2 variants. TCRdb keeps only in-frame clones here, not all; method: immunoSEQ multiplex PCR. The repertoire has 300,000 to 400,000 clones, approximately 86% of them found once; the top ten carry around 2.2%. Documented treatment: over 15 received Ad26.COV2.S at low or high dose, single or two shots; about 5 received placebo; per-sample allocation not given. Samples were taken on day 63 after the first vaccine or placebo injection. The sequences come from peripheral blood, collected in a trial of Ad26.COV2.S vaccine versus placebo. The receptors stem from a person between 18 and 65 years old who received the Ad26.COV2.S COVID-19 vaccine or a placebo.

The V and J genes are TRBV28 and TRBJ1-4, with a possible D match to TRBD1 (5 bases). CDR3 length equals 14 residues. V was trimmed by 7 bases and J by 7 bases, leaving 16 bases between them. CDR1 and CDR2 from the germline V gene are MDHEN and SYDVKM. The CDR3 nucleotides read TGTGCCAGCAAAACTCGGCAGGGTAGTGAAAAACTGTTTTTT. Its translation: CASKTRQGSEKLFF.

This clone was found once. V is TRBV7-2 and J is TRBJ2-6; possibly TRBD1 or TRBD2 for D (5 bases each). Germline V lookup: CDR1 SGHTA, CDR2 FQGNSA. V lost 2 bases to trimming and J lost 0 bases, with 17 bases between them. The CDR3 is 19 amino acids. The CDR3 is CASSLSSAGRGSGANVLTF. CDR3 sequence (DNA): TGTGCCAGCAGCTTAAGTTCGGCAGGGAGAGGCTCTGGGGCCAACGTCCTGACTTTC.

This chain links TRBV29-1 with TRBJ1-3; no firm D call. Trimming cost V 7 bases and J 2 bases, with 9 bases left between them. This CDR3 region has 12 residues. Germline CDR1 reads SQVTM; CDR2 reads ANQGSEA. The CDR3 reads CSAGGAGNTIYF. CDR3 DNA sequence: TGCAGCGCCGGTGGGGCTGGAAACACCATATATTTT.

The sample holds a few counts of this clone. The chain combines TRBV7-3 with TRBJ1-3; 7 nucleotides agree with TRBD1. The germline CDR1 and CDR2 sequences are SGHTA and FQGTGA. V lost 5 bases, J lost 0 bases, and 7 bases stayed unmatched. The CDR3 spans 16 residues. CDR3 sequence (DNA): TGTGCCAGCAGCGCACAGGGGAGAAGCTCTGGAAACACCATATATTTT. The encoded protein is CASSAQGRSSGNTIYF. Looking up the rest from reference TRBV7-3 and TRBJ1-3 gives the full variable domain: GAGVSQTPSNKVTEKGKYVELRCDPISGHTALYWYRQSLGQGPEFLIYFQGTGAADDSGLPNDRFFAVRPEGSVSTLKIQRTERGDSAVYLCASSAQGRSSGNTIYFGEGSWLTVV.

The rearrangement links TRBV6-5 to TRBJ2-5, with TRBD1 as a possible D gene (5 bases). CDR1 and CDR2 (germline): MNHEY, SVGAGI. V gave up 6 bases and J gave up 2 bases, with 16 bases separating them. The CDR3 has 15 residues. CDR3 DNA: TGTGCCAGCAGCTCTTACGGGCAGGGACAAGAGACCCAGTACTTC. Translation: CASSSYGQGQETQYF.

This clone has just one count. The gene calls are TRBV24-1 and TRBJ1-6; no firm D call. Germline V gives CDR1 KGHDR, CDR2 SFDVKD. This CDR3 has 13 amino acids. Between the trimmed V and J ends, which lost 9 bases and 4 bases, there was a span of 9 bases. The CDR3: CATRAEYNSPLHF. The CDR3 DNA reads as TGTGCCACCCGCGCGGAGTATAATTCACCCCTCCACTTT.

The CDR3 DNA reads as TGTGCCAGCAGCCCCCTGGGCGGGGCTAGCACAGATACGCAGTATTTT. Translating it yields CASSPLGGASTDTQYF. The V gene is TRBV4-2, the J gene TRBJ2-3, with a weak D call TRBD2 (6 bases). The CDR3 consists of 16 residues. The V gene lost 4 bases and the J gene lost 0 bases, with 14 bases spanning the gap. CDR1 and CDR2 from the germline V gene are LGHNA and YNFKEQ.

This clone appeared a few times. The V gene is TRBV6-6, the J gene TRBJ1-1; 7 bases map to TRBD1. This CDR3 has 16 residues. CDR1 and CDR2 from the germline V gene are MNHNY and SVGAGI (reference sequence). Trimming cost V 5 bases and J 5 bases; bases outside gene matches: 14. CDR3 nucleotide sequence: TGTGCCAGCAGTCGAGCCACGACAGGGAAGGGGACTGAAGCTTTCTTT. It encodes CASSRATTGKGTEAFF.

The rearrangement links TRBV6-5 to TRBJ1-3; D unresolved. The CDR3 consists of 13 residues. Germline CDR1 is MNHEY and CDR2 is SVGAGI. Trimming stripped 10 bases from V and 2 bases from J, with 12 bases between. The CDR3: CATRPGAGNTIYF. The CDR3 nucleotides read TGTGCCACCCGACCGGGTGCTGGAAACACCATATATTTT.

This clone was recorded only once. This chain's CDR3 is CASSPRGADLFFKSEQFF. CDR3 sequence (DNA): TGTGCCAGCAGTCCCCGCGGGGCGGACCTTTTCTTCAAAAGTGAGCAGTTCTTC. V gene TRBV11-2 combines with J gene TRBJ2-1; possibly TRBD2 for D (6 bases). Deletions cut 6 bases from V and 9 bases from J, with 30 bases between. The CDR3 has 18 residues. The germline CDR1 and CDR2 sequences are SGHAT and FQNNGV.

CDR3 region: CASSTRGTSGGANTGELFF. The CDR3 nucleotides are TGTGCCAGCTCAACACGAGGGACTAGCGGGGGCGCAAACACCGGGGAGCTGTTTTTT. This rearrangement joins TRBV18 to TRBJ2-2; the match to TRBD2 covers 14 bases. The junction had 10 bases not matched to a gene; V was cut back by 5 bases and J by 2 bases. The CDR3 is 19 amino acids. Germline V lookup: CDR1 KGHSH, CDR2 LQKENI.

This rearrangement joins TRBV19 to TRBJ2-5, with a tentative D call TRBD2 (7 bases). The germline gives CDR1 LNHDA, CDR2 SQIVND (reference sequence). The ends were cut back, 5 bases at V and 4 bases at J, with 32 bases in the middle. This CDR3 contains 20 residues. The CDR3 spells CASSLSSAEGGAAMGETQYF. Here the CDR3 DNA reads TGTGCCAGTAGTCTATCATCGGCCGAGGGGGGGGCAGCAATGGGAGAGACCCAGTACTTC.

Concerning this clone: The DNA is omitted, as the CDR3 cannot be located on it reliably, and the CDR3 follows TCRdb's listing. CDR3 loop: CASSSSTGVGNYGYTF. The chain couples TRBV6-5 to TRBJ1-2; TRBD1, as called in the table, went unchecked against the DNA. Germline V lookup: CDR1 MNHEY, CDR2 SVGAGI. Termini included, the CDR3 measures 16 amino acids.

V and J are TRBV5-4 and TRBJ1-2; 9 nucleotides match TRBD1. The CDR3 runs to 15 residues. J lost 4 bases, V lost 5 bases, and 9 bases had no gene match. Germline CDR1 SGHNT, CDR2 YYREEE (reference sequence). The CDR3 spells CASRYRQGEGYGYTF. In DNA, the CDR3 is TGTGCCAGCAGATACAGACAGGGGGAAGGCTATGGCTACACCTTC.

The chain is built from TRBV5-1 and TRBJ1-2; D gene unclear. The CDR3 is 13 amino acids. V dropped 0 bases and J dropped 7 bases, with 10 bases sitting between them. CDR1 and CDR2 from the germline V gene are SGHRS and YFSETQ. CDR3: CASSLEEGTGYTF. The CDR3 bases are TGCGCCAGCAGCTTGGAGGAAGGAACTGGCTACACCTTC.

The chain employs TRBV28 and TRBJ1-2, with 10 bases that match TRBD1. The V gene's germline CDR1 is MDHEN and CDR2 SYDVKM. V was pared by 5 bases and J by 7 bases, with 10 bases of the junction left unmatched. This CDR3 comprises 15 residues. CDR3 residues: CASSLPGQGDSGYTF. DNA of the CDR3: TGTGCCAGCAGTCTCCCAGGACAGGGGGATAGTGGCTACACCTTC.

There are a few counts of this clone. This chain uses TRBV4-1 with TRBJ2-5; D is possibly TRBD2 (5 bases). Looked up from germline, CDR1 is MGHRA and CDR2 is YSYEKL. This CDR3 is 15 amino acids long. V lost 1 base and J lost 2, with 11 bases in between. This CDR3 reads CASSQGTSSQETQYF. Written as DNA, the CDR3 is TGCGCCAGCAGCCAAGGAACTAGTTCACAAGAGACCCAGTACTTC.

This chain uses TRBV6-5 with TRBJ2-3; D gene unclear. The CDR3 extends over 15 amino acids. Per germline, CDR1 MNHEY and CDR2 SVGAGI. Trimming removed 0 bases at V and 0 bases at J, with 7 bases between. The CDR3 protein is CASSYSITSTDTQYF. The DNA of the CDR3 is TGTGCCAGCAGTTACTCGATAACTAGCACAGATACGCAGTATTTT.